This T cell receptor beta chain stems from a study of post-analysis software for immune sequencing data. CDR1 and CDR2 from the germline V gene are LGHDT and YNNKEL (reference sequence). Trimming cost V 0 bases and J 9 bases, with 6 bases left between them. This CDR3 is built from 12 residues. cDNA libraries of TCR beta carried unique molecular identifiers. Researchers reported 400,000 to 600,000 cDNA molecules coming from roughly 0.93 to 9.6 million T cells. TCRdb re-called the PCR reads with MiXCR, one entry per CDR3 protein. The table shows over 150,000 distinct CDR3 sequences, with about 29% occurring only once. This clonotype was seen many times. As yet, its antigen is unknown. The study's findings and limits: Comparison of patients with controls showed five TRBV segments more frequent in patients, TRBV5-6, TRBV5-1 and TRBV20-1 among them. Compared with controls, patients showed significantly lower normalized Chao1 diversity.

The V call is TRBV3-1, the J call TRBJ2-1; D might be TRBD2 (5 bases). Sample: blood. This receptor was obtained from a girl under 18 with multiple sclerosis. The chain's CDR3 is CASSQDGVEQFF. CDR3 nucleotide sequence: TGTGCCAGCAGCCAAGACGGGGTTGAGCAGTTCTTC.